The next 5 T cell receptor beta chains were all read from a single sample in a study of cytomegalovirus exposure and HLA in healthy donors. Primers for the PCR totalled 60 Vbeta and 13 Jbeta. Libraries were prepared by immunoSEQ multiplex PCR; TCRdb keeps only in-frame clonotypes and omits some of them. The data hold approximately 110,000 clones, with around four fifths observed a single time. The sequencing sample was made of PBMCs. Receptors were obtained from a man aged 25-45 years in good health and CMV-seronegative.

J is TRBJ1-2 and V is TRBV6-1; no clear D gene. V was cut by 6 bases and J by 2 bases, with 10 bases left in between. Germline CDR1 and CDR2: MNHNS and SASEGT. This CDR3 is built from 13 residues. The CDR3 protein is CASSLHPNYGYTF. CDR3 DNA sequence: TGTGCCAGCAGCTTACACCCAAACTATGGCTACACCTTC.

This rearrangement joins TRBV27 to TRBJ2-1; the match to TRBD1 covers 7 bases. V lost 2 bases, J lost 8 bases, and 6 bases stayed unmatched. The CDR3 totals 14 residues. CDR1 and CDR2 (germline): MNHEY, SMNVEV (reference sequence). CDR3 in amino acids: CASSLEGARDEQFF. For the CDR3, the DNA is TGTGCCAGCAGTTTAGAGGGGGCTAGGGATGAGCAGTTCTTC.

The chain has TRBV28 and TRBJ1-1, with D unclear. The V gene lost 3 bases and the J gene lost 0 bases, with 11 bases spanning the gap. Germline values: CDR1 MDHEN, CDR2 SYDVKM. The CDR3 sequence is 15 residues long. CDR3 in DNA: TGTGCCAGCAGTTTGGGAGGTCTCATGAACACTGAAGCTTTCTTT. Protein product: CASSLGGLMNTEAFF. The full variable domain, rest sourced from reference TRBV28 and TRBJ1-1, is DVKVTQSSRYLVKRTGEKVFLECVQDMDHENMFWYRQDPGLGLRLIYFSYDVKMKEKGDIPEGYSVSREKKERFSLILESASTNQTSMYLCASSLGGLMNTEAFFGQGTRLTVV.

The chain couples TRBV7-8 to TRBJ1-4, with TRBD1 identical over 8 bases. Losses at the gene ends were 1 base for V and 1 base for J; bases not matched to a gene: 5. The CDR3 length is 17 residues. The germline gives CDR1 SGHVS, CDR2 FQNEAQ. This CDR3 reads CASSLGAGGLTNEKLFF. The DNA for the CDR3 is TGTGCCAGCAGCTTAGGGGCAGGGGGCCTAACTAATGAAAAACTGTTTTTT. Variable domain in full (rest from reference TRBV7-8 and TRBJ1-4): GAGVSQSPRYKVAKRGQDVALRCDPISGHVSLFWYQQALGQGPEFLTYFQNEAQLDKSGLPSDRFFAERPEGSVSTLKIQRTQQEDSAVYLCASSLGAGGLTNEKLFFGSGTQLSVL.

The chain combines TRBV6-6 with TRBJ2-7, with TRBD2 matching 8 bases. Germline V gene sequence: CDR1 MNHNY, CDR2 SVGAGI (reference sequence). CDR3 length: 14 residues. Trimming took 2 bases from V and 7 from J; bases not matched to a gene: 7. For the CDR3, the DNA is TGTGCCAGCAGTTACACGTCGGGAGGGCGTGAGCAGTACTTC. Its translation is CASSYTSGGREQYF.